One and the same sample provided the 23 T cell receptor beta chains below, sequenced in a study of OX40 agonist ivuxolimab in advanced cancers. Here immunoSEQ multiplex PCR was the method, and the copy in TCRdb shows in-frame clones only, minus some. Of about 93,000 clones in the sample, approximately 92% were seen once. Here the sequenced sample was CD4+ or CD8+ T cells sorted from blood, taken in a trial of the OX40 agonist ivuxolimab. All receptors come from an adult with an advanced solid tumor such as melanoma, head and neck, liver or kidney cancer.

This rearrangement joins TRBV7-9 to TRBJ1-2; 7 nucleotides match TRBD1. Germline V gene data show CDR1 as SEHNR and CDR2 as FQNEAQ (reference sequence). This CDR3 region has 16 residues. Losses at the gene ends were 4 bases for V and 3 bases for J; bases not matched to a gene: 11. CDR3: CASSSKTTGLDYGYTF. The DNA for the CDR3 is TGTGCCAGCAGCTCAAAAACGACAGGGTTGGACTATGGCTACACCTTC.

The chain uses TRBV7-2 and TRBJ2-3, with TRBD2 matching over 10 bases. The CDR3 length is 15 residues. Losses at the gene ends were 8 bases for V and 1 base for J; bases not matched to a gene: 6. The germline V gene encodes CDR1 SGHTA and CDR2 FQGNSA. The CDR3: CASSLGLAGTDTQYF. DNA of the CDR3: TGTGCCAGCTCACTAGGACTAGCGGGCACAGATACGCAGTATTTT. Using reference TRBV7-2 and TRBJ2-3 for the parts outside the CDR3, the full variable domain is GAGVSQSPSNKVTEKGKDVELRCDPISGHTALYWYRQSLGQGLEFLIYFQGNSAPDKSGLPSDRFSAERTGGSVSTLTIQRTQQEDSAVYLCASSLGLAGTDTQYFGPGTRLTVL.

A remark on this clone: Other DNA sequences of this sample code for an identical CDR3. The rearrangement links TRBV7-3 to TRBJ2-1; D is unclear. Trimming stripped 3 bases from V and 0 bases from J, with 6 bases between. Germline V CDR1 and CDR2: SGHTA, FQGTGA. This CDR3 has 14 residues. CDR3 DNA: TGTGCCAGCAGCTTGCCGGGCTCCTACAATGAGCAGTTCTTC. The encoded protein is CASSLPGSYNEQFF.

V gene TRBV10-3 combines with J gene TRBJ1-6, with no clear D. In germline, CDR1 is ENHRY, CDR2 SYGVKD. The V end lost 6 bases, the J end lost 6 bases, and 12 bases lay between the germline ends. The CDR3 is 14 amino acids. CDR3 sequence reads: CAIRRTEFNSPLHF. As DNA, the CDR3 is TGTGCCATCAGGAGGACTGAGTTTAATTCACCCCTCCACTTT.

The gene calls are TRBV11-1 and TRBJ1-1, with TRBD1 matching over 10 bases. V shed 1 base and J 0 bases; nucleotides not matched to a gene: 2. Germline CDR1 reads SGHAT; CDR2 reads FQDESV (reference sequence). There are 16 residues in the CDR3. CDR3 bases: TGTGCCAGCAGCTTAGGGGGACAGGGGATGAACACTGAAGCTTTCTTT. Protein sequence: CASSLGGQGMNTEAFF. The complete variable domain, with remaining parts taken from reference TRBV11-1 and TRBJ1-1, reads EAEVAQSPRYKITEKSQAVAFWCDPISGHATLYWYRQILGQGPELLVQFQDESVVDDSQLPKDRFSAERLKGVDSTLKIQPAELGDSAMYLCASSLGGQGMNTEAFFGQGTRLTVV.

This chain links TRBV19 with TRBJ2-2, with 7 bases fitting TRBD1. V was clipped by 7 bases and J by 0 bases; unmatched bases: 11. This CDR3 contains 17 residues. Germline lookup yields CDR1 LNHDA and CDR2 SQIVND (reference sequence). CDR3 sequence (DNA): TGTGCCAGTACCAAGAGGGTCGGGACAGCGAACACCGGGGAGCTGTTTTTT. This codes for CASTKRVGTANTGELFF.

This sequence joins TRBV2 and TRBJ1-1, with D maybe TRBD1 (6 bases). The CDR3 loop spans 13 amino acids. CDR1 SNHLY and CDR2 FYNNEI come from the germline V gene. V lost 4 bases and J 1 base, leaving 7 bases between the germline ends. The DNA for the CDR3 is TGTGCCAGCAGTGGGGACACGAACACTGAAGCTTTCTTT. Residues: CASSGDTNTEAFF.

The chain recombines TRBV7-2 with TRBJ1-2; D ambiguous. There are 14 residues in the CDR3. Deletions cut 2 bases from V and 1 base from J, with 8 bases between. Per germline, CDR1 SGHTA and CDR2 FQGNSA. This chain's CDR3 is CASSLNKVNYGYTF. The CDR3 DNA reads as TGTGCCAGCAGCTTAAATAAGGTTAACTATGGCTACACCTTC.

The chain has TRBV7-8 and TRBJ2-1; tentatively, D is TRBD1 or TRBD2 (6 bases each). The CDR3 is made up of 16 amino acids. The germline V gene encodes CDR1 SGHVS and CDR2 FQNEAQ. Trimming stripped 10 bases from V and 0 bases from J, with 19 bases between. Here the CDR3 DNA reads TGTGCCACTCTACAGAGGGGGGCCGCCTCCTACAATGAGCAGTTCTTC. This encodes CATLQRGAASYNEQFF.

This chain connects TRBV18 to TRBJ2-1; the D gene is possibly TRBD1 (6 bases). There are 17 residues in the CDR3. V lost 3 bases and J lost 4, with 19 bases in between. The germline gives CDR1 KGHSH, CDR2 LQKENI. The CDR3 loop is CASSPGDGTSVYNEQFF. The CDR3 DNA follows: TGTGCCAGCTCACCGGGAGACGGGACATCTGTATACAATGAGCAGTTCTTC.

This clone was picked up a small number of times. The chain uses TRBV30 and TRBJ1-1; tentative D call: TRBD1 (5 bases). Germline lookup yields CDR1 GTSNPN and CDR2 SVGIG (reference sequence). CDR3 length: 14 amino acids. V was shortened by 1 base and J by 3 bases, with 12 bases between the two germline ends. The CDR3 spells CAWSGGLEDTEAFF. The CDR3, as DNA: TGTGCCTGGAGTGGGGGACTGGAGGACACTGAAGCTTTCTTT.

The rearrangement links TRBV5-4 to TRBJ2-1; 12 bases agree with TRBD2. The CDR3 totals 14 residues. V was clipped by 4 bases and J by 12 bases; unmatched bases: 8. CDR1 and CDR2 from the germline V gene are SGHNT and YYREEE (reference sequence). The CDR3 sequence: CASSLPSGRARQFF. The CDR3 DNA reads as TGTGCCAGCAGCCTACCTAGCGGGAGGGCAAGGCAGTTCTTC.

The chain recombines TRBV5-1 with TRBJ2-5; D uncertain. The end of the DNA fits TRBJ2-7 better, so the J call may be wrong. The CDR3 consists of 15 residues. Germline lookup yields CDR1 SGHRS and CDR2 YFSETQ. The CDR3 loop reads CASSNSGGVSYEQYF. In nucleotides, the CDR3 is TGCGCCAGCAGCAATTCGGGCGGAGTATCCTACGAGCAGTACTTC.

V and J are TRBV7-8 and TRBJ1-2; D not resolved. V was pared by 5 bases and J by 7 bases, with 20 bases between. CDR3 length: 15 amino acids. Per the germline V gene, CDR1 is SGHVS and CDR2 is FQNEAQ. CDR3 region: CASSQTGETKSGYTF. CDR3 nucleotides: TGTGCCAGCAGCCAAACCGGGGAAACAAAGAGTGGCTACACCTTC.

The V call is TRBV6-1, the J call TRBJ2-1, with D perhaps matching TRBD2 (5 bases). This CDR3 is 15 amino acids long. The V end lost 7 bases, the J end lost 4 bases, and 17 bases lay between the germline ends. In germline, CDR1 is MNHNS, CDR2 SASEGT. The CDR3 reads CASTGWAVNYNEQFF. In DNA form, the CDR3 reads TGTGCCAGCACGGGGTGGGCGGTAAATTACAATGAGCAGTTCTTC.

This clone occurred a few times. This chain uses TRBV30 with TRBJ1-5; D remains ambiguous. CDR1 GTSNPN and CDR2 SVGIG come from the germline V gene (reference sequence). Trimming pared 3 bases from V and 4 bases from J, leaving 7 bases between. This CDR3 comprises 12 residues. CDR3 protein: CAWRKDNQPQHF. Written as DNA, the CDR3 is TGTGCCTGGAGGAAGGATAATCAGCCCCAGCATTTT. Based on the CDR3 plus reference TRBV30 and TRBJ1-5, the full variable domain is SQTIHQWPATLVQPVGSPLSLECTVEGTSNPNLYWYRQAAGRGLQLLFYSVGIGQISSEVPQNLSASRPQDRQFILSSKKLLLSDSGFYLCAWRKDNQPQHFGDGTRLSIL.

This chain connects TRBV5-4 to TRBJ1-2; 7 bases fit TRBD1. There are 15 residues in the CDR3. The trim removed 4 bases at V and 2 bases at J, leaving 8 bases unmatched. Germline assignment: CDR1 SGHNT and CDR2 YYREEE (reference sequence). CDR3 DNA sequence: TGTGCCAGCAGCCTAGGGACAGCCTCAAACTATGGCTACACCTTC. Translation: CASSLGTASNYGYTF.

The chain couples TRBV10-3 to TRBJ2-3; D call uncertain. The CDR3 loop spans 14 amino acids. Germline V gives CDR1 ENHRY, CDR2 SYGVKD. Trimming pared 8 bases from V and 2 bases from J, leaving 14 bases between. The CDR3, as DNA: TGTGCCATCTCCGACTCTAACCCCACAGATACGCAGTATTTT. This gives the protein CAISDSNPTDTQYF.

J is TRBJ1-3 and V is TRBV6-1; D is unresolved. Trimming shortened V by 5 bases and J by 0 bases, and 14 bases separated the two germline ends. This CDR3 region has 16 residues. In germline, CDR1 is MNHNS, CDR2 SASEGT. CDR3 DNA sequence: TGTGCCAGCAGTAAAGGACGGCTCGTCTCTGGAAACACCATATATTTT. It specifies CASSKGRLVSGNTIYF.

The chain uses TRBV28 and TRBJ1-4, with unresolved D. Germline V gene lookup returns CDR1 MDHEN and CDR2 SYDVKM. Trimming took off 4 bases at V and 0 bases at J, with 6 bases between the two ends. This CDR3 spans 14 amino acids. This chain's CDR3 is CASSSTTTNEKLFF. The CDR3 DNA is TGTGCCAGCAGTTCCACCACAACTAATGAAAAACTGTTTTTT.

The J gene is TRBJ2-7, the V gene TRBV16, with unresolved D. Trimming cost V 6 bases and J 2 bases, with 14 bases left between them. Germline V lookup: CDR1 KGHSY, CDR2 FQNENV. This CDR3 is built from 14 residues. This CDR3 is CASRPPGYPYEQYF. DNA of the CDR3: TGTGCCAGCAGACCCCCCGGGTATCCCTACGAGCAGTACTTC. Complete variable domain (other parts from reference TRBV16 and TRBJ2-7): GEEVAQTPKHLVRGEGQKAKLYCAPIKGHSYVFWYQQVLKNEFKFLISFQNENVFDETGMPKERFSAKCLPNSPCSLEIQATKLEDSAVYFCASRPPGYPYEQYFGPGTRLTVT.

The chain joins TRBV7-3 to TRBJ2-1; D not certain. In germline, CDR1 is SGHTA, CDR2 FQGTGA. The V end lost 4 bases, the J end lost 2 bases, and 12 bases lay between the germline ends. This CDR3 has 15 residues. CDR3 DNA: TGTGCCAGCAGCTCCGGACCGGCAGCCTACAATGAGCAGTTCTTC. It is translated as CASSSGPAAYNEQFF.

The chain combines TRBV2 with TRBJ1-2, with unresolved D. This CDR3 spans 15 amino acids. Trimming cost V 4 bases and J 4 bases, with 16 bases left between them. The germline gives CDR1 SNHLY, CDR2 FYNNEI. The CDR3 nucleotides read TGTGCCAGCAGTGGGGATGTCCCTTCTACCTATGGCTACACCTTC. It translates to CASSGDVPSTYGYTF.